A single sample is the source of the 14 T cell receptor beta chains below, sequenced in a study of T cells in women clearing cervical HPV infection (dated by TCRdb to 2016 to 2019). The library was generated by the immunoSEQ multiplex PCR assay. TCRdb holds this immuneACCESS table with in-frame rearrangements only. Some clones are missing; in checked studies, unresolved V genes explain under half, and the rest has no known cause. The table for this sample records roughly 30,000 clones. Clones ranked in the top ten supply 7.8% of the sample. Specimen: blood buffy coat. The receptors stem from a woman between 18 and 70 years old with a cervical HPV16 infection that either progressed to CIN3+ or cleared (not recorded which).

In the case of this clone: The observed sequence ends 3 residues before the CDR3 terminus, with the missing tail filled in from the germline J gene. V is TRBV7-9 and J is TRBJ1-2, with 8 nucleotides matching TRBD1. Per germline, CDR1 SEHNR and CDR2 FQNEAQ (reference sequence). There are 14 residues in the CDR3. CDR3 residues: CASSLGQGSYDYTF. The covered CDR3 bases are TGTGCCAGCAGCTTAGGACAGGGGTCCTACGAC.

Details on this clone: The sequence runs out 3 residues before the end of the CDR3; the remainder is reconstructed from the germline J gene. The chain couples TRBV19 to TRBJ1-1, with D possibly matching TRBD1 (5 bases). V shed 4 bases and J shed 2 bases, with 17 bases lying between them. The length of the CDR3 is 16 residues. Per the germline V gene, CDR1 is LNHDA and CDR2 is SQIVND (reference sequence). The CDR3 spells CASSKTLGQDNTEAFF. The sequenced part of the CDR3 DNA is TGTGCCAGTAGTAAGACCCTGGGGCAGGACAACACTGAA.

Of note for this clone: The read is 3 residues too short to cover the CDR3 end, so that end is filled in from the germline J gene. This sequence joins TRBV19 and TRBJ2-1; TRBD1 might be the D (7 bases). The germline gives CDR1 LNHDA, CDR2 SQIVND (reference sequence). Trimming took 5 bases from V and 6 from J, leaving 14 bases between them. This CDR3 comprises 14 residues. The DNA read from the CDR3 is TGTGCCAGTAGTCCAGGGGGGACAGTCAATGAG. As protein: CASSPGGTVNE. The entire CDR3 is CASSPGGTVNEQFF.

As to this clone: With the read ending 3 residues before the CDR3 end, the germline J gene is used to fill in that end. The chain uses TRBV28 and TRBJ2-2, with D hard to call. The CDR3 loop spans 14 amino acids. The germline CDR1 and CDR2 sequences are MDHEN and SYDVKM. The germline V and J ends were trimmed by 2 bases and 4 bases, with 8 bases remaining between them. CDR3: CASSLRYSTGELFF. CDR3 DNA, as far as it was read: TGTGCCAGCAGTTTACGGTACAGCACCGGGGAG.

On this clone itself: Read data end 3 residues before the CDR3 end; the end is taken from the germline J gene. The V and J genes are TRBV19 and TRBJ1-5; TRBD1 might be the D (5 bases). V dropped 3 bases and J dropped 1 base, with 13 bases sitting between them. Germline V gene lookup returns CDR1 LNHDA and CDR2 SQIVND (reference sequence). The CDR3 consists of 16 residues. This CDR3 reads CASSIRETVSNQPQHF. The sequenced part of the CDR3 DNA is TGTGCCAGTAGTATCAGAGAGACAGTGAGCAATCAGCCC.

As for this clone: Coverage ceases 3 residues before the CDR3 finishes, and the germline J gene fills in the end. This chain connects TRBV6-2 or TRBV6-3 to TRBJ1-2; 9 bases are shared with TRBD1. The CDR3 is 17 residues long. Looked up from germline, CDR1 is MNHEY and CDR2 is SVGEGT. CDR3 loop: CASSYWLGTGSYNDYTF. The sequenced part of the CDR3 DNA is TGTGCCAGCAGTTACTGGTTGGGGACAGGGTCATACAATGAC.

As concerns this clone: The read terminates 3 residues ahead of where the CDR3 ends, so the germline J gene completes it. V gene TRBV7-6 combines with J gene TRBJ2-7; no reliable D call. Germline V gene lookup returns CDR1 SGHVS and CDR2 FNYEAQ. V was shortened by 2 bases and J by 0 bases, with 5 bases between the two germline ends. The length of the CDR3 is 13 residues. The covered CDR3 bases are TGTGCCAGCAGCTTAAAAGGCTCCTACGAG. Protein product: CASSLKGSYE. The CDR3 reads in full as CASSLKGSYEQYF.

About this clone itself: The read is 3 residues too short to cover the CDR3 end, so that end is filled in from the germline J gene. At the DNA level, this CDR3 is encoded by other sequences in the same sample as well. V is TRBV20-1 and J is TRBJ1-2; D is possibly TRBD1 (5 bases). The V and J ends lost 3 bases and 6 bases respectively, with 8 bases between them. Germline CDR1 is DFQATT and CDR2 is SNEGSKA (reference sequence). This CDR3 is built from 11 residues. The CDR3 DNA, read in part, is TGCAGTGCTAGCCAGGGTGATGGC. The encoded protein is CSASQGDG. The full CDR3 protein is CSASQGDGYTF.

As for this clone: The missing CDR3 end, 3 residues past where the read stops, is filled in from the germline J gene. V and J are TRBV12-3 or TRBV12-4 and TRBJ2-3; 8 bases match TRBD2. V was pared by 3 bases and J by 0 bases, with 2 bases of the junction left unmatched. The CDR3 length is 15 residues. The CDR3 spells CASSFLAGSTDTQYF. The sequenced part of the CDR3 DNA is TGTGCCAGCAGTTTTCTAGCGGGTAGCACAGATACG.

On this clone itself: The CDR3 goes on 3 residues after the read ends, and that part is filled in from the germline J gene. J is TRBJ2-7 and V is TRBV7-7; 9 positions match TRBD1. V lost 1 base, J lost 0 bases, and 1 base stayed unmatched. The CDR3 has 15 residues. Per germline, CDR1 SSHAT and CDR2 FNYEAQ (reference sequence). The CDR3 spells CASSLGTGDSYEQYF. CDR3 DNA (partial): TGTGCCAGCAGCTTAGGGACAGGGGACTCCTACGAG.

A remark on this clone: Sequencing ends 3 residues short of the CDR3 end; the germline J gene provides the rest. The chain joins TRBV10-3 to TRBJ1-6; D may be TRBD1 (6 bases). Germline assignment: CDR1 ENHRY and CDR2 SYGVKD. The CDR3 is 16 amino acids. Trimming stripped 2 bases from V and 5 bases from J, with 13 bases between. The sequenced CDR3 bases are TGTGCCATCAGTGAGGTAGCTAACAGGGATAATTCACCC. Its translation is CAISEVANRDNSP. The CDR3, in full, reads CAISEVANRDNSPLHF.

As for this clone: From the germline J gene comes the end of the CDR3, since the read stops 3 residues before it. The gene calls are TRBV29-1 and TRBJ1-4; D is ambiguous. Germline V gene sequence: CDR1 SQVTM, CDR2 ANQGSEA. V lost 4 bases and J lost 8, with 8 bases in between. The CDR3 has 11 amino acids. CDR3 bases read: TGCAGCGTTGGACACGAGGAAAAA. It is translated as CSVGHEEK. The entire CDR3 protein is CSVGHEEKLFF.

Points on this clone: Sequencing ends 3 residues short of the CDR3 end; the germline J gene provides the rest. The chain is built from TRBV29-1 and TRBJ2-1, with D possibly TRBD2 on 6 matching bases. The germline V and J ends were trimmed by 7 bases and 7 bases, with 14 bases remaining between them. The CDR3 has 12 amino acids. Germline lookup yields CDR1 SQVTM and CDR2 ANQGSEA. The CDR3 reads CSARLAGNEQFF. The CDR3 bases that were read are TGCAGCGCTCGTCTGGCGGGGAATGAG.

About this clone itself: The CDR3 is cut off 3 residues early in the read; its end comes from the germline J gene. The V call is TRBV12-3 or TRBV12-4, the J call TRBJ2-2, with D unresolved. Trimming cost V 8 bases and J 1 base, with 8 bases left between them. The CDR3 sequence is 13 residues long. The CDR3 here is CASDTENTGELFF. The covered CDR3 bases are TGTGCCAGCGACACGGAGAACACCGGGGAG.